The 16 T cell receptor beta chains below all came from one sample that was sequenced in a study of type 1 regulatory T cells. TCRdb called the reads again in MiXCR, with one record for every CDR3 protein. The data hold 80,000 to 100,000 distinct CDR3 sequences, with roughly 31% observed a single time. Sequencing used CD4+ T cells, either the whole sample or a sorted fraction (not recorded which). Every receptor here comes from a human donor in good health.

The chain recombines TRBV7-9 with TRBJ2-7; TRBD2 is a possible D gene (6 bases). The CDR3 spans 16 residues. V shed 0 bases and J shed 0 bases, with 12 bases lying between them. The germline CDR1 and CDR2 sequences are SEHNR and FQNEAQ (reference sequence). The CDR3 loop reads CASSLAIAATSYEQYF. The CDR3, as DNA: TGTGCCAGCAGCTTAGCGATAGCGGCAACCTCCTACGAGCAGTACTTC.

This clonotype was detected a few times. This rearrangement joins TRBV29-1 to TRBJ2-3, with 9 positions matching TRBD2. The V segment lost 1 base and the J segment 2 bases; nucleotides outside the gene matches: 4. The CDR3 extends over 15 amino acids. Per germline, CDR1 SQVTM and CDR2 ANQGSEA. The CDR3 loop is CSVEGLAESTDTQYF. CDR3 DNA: TGCAGCGTTGAAGGACTAGCGGAGTCCACAGATACGCAGTATTTT.

This chain uses TRBV5-5 with TRBJ2-1; no definite D call. The CDR3 spans 14 residues. V lost 4 bases, J lost 5 bases, and 13 bases lay in between. Germline V gene data show CDR1 as SGHKS and CDR2 as YYEKEE (reference sequence). CDR3 coding DNA: TGTGCCAGCAGCCCCACCTTACTTCACAATGAGCAGTTCTTC. Amino acid sequence: CASSPTLLHNEQFF.

This chain links TRBV5-5 with TRBJ2-3, with 7 bases aligning to TRBD2. This CDR3 contains 15 residues. The germline V gene has CDR1 SGHKS and CDR2 YYEKEE (reference sequence). The J segment lost 5 bases and the V segment lost 4 bases, leaving 10 bases of the junction unmatched. CDR3 in DNA: TGTGCCAGCAGCCCCAGGGCAGCGGGGAGAGATACGCAGTATTTT. This sequence encodes CASSPRAAGRDTQYF.

This clonotype was seen a few times. The chain joins TRBV7-2 to TRBJ2-7; D could derive from TRBD1 or TRBD2 (5 bases each). Trimming stripped 4 bases from V and 6 bases from J, with 13 bases between. CDR1 and CDR2 (germline): SGHTA, FQGNSA. The CDR3 runs 13 residues. CDR3 nucleotides: TGTGCCAGCAGCTCATCCTTTGGGGGCGAGCAGTACTTC. Translating gives CASSSSFGGEQYF.

The rearrangement links TRBV7-8 to TRBJ2-5, with 9 nucleotides matching TRBD2. The CDR3 sequence is 15 residues long. V shed 3 bases, J shed 4 bases, and the junction held 6 bases outside the gene matches. CDR1 is SGHVS and CDR2 is FQNEAQ in the germline V gene. The CDR3 DNA is TGTGCCAGCAGCTTCCCTAGCGGGGCTTCAGAGACCCAGTACTTC. It specifies CASSFPSGASETQYF.

Concerning this clonotype itself: Since no conserved phenylalanine or tryptophan closes the CDR3, a read error is the likely cause. The rearrangement uses TRBV5-1 and TRBJ1-4; 12 positions agree with TRBD1. The CDR3 extends over 16 amino acids. Germline-derived CDR1 and CDR2 are SGHRS and YFSETQ. After removal of 4 bases from V and 4 bases from J, the junction contained 5 bases not matched to a gene. CDR3 bases: TGCGCCAGCAGCCCCGGGACAGGGGGCGTTAATGAAAAACTGTTTTCT. Protein: CASSPGTGGVNEKLFS.

DNA of the CDR3: TGCAGTGCTCCCCCTGGGACTCCGGAGGCCTACGAGCAGTACTTC. This gives the protein CSAPPGTPEAYEQYF. The V and J genes are TRBV20-1 and TRBJ2-7; a weak D match, TRBD2 (6 bases). V was trimmed by 5 bases and J by 2 bases, leaving 19 bases between them. The CDR3 sequence is 15 residues long. CDR1 DFQATT and CDR2 SNEGSKA come from the germline V gene (reference sequence).

This clonotype was counted between two and nine times. The rearrangement joins TRBV3-1 to TRBJ2-2, with a weak D call TRBD1 (6 bases). CDR1 LGHDT and CDR2 YNNKEL come from the germline V gene (reference sequence). There are 14 residues in the CDR3. Trimming shortened V by 7 bases and J by 7 bases, and 16 bases separated the two germline ends. Written as DNA, the CDR3 is TGTGCCAGCAACCAGGGACAAATCGGCGGGGAGCTGTTTTTT. This gives the protein CASNQGQIGGELFF.

By share, this clonotype counts as medium-sized. The rearrangement joins TRBV12-3 or TRBV12-4 to TRBJ2-7; unclear D gene. This CDR3 contains 15 residues. Trimming left V 3 bases short and J 1 base short, with 13 bases between. CDR3 sequence: CASSLGHMSSYEQYF. The CDR3 nucleotides are TGTGCCAGCAGTTTGGGCCATATGTCTTCCTACGAGCAGTACTTC.

This clonotype was found a few times. In DNA, the CDR3 is TGCGCCAGCAGCTTGACTACCTTGGGACCAGATACGCAGTATTTT. It specifies CASSLTTLGPDTQYF. The rearrangement links TRBV5-1 to TRBJ2-3; either TRBD1 or TRBD2 may supply D (5 bases each). V lost 1 base and J 4 bases, leaving 13 bases between the germline ends. CDR3 length equals 15 residues. From germline, CDR1 is SGHRS and CDR2 YFSETQ.

The chain employs TRBV19 and TRBJ2-1; D might be TRBD2 (6 bases). Trimming cost V 2 bases and J 8 bases, with 13 bases left between them. The CDR3 has 14 residues. Germline-derived CDR1 and CDR2 are LNHDA and SQIVND (reference sequence). The CDR3 region has the DNA TGTGCCAGTAGTATATCTCGGGAGCTAGATGAGCAGTTCTTC. Translation gives CASSISRELDEQFF.

This clonotype is labeled medium-sized. The gene calls are TRBV24-1 and TRBJ2-3, with 8 bases aligning to TRBD1. CDR1 and CDR2 (germline): KGHDR, SFDVKD. Germline trimming cut 4 bases from V and 5 bases from J; bases unmatched to any gene: 10. This CDR3 region has 16 residues. Here the CDR3 DNA reads TGTGCCACCAGTGACGGGGGACAGGTCTTACGAGATACGCAGTATTTT. Protein sequence: CATSDGGQVLRDTQYF.

In this sample, this clonotype turned up a few times. The J gene is TRBJ2-7, the V gene TRBV6-1; D not certain. Germline lookup yields CDR1 MNHNS and CDR2 SASEGT. V shed 6 bases and J shed 6 bases, with 9 bases lying between them. The CDR3 spans 11 residues. Written as DNA, the CDR3 is TGTGCCAGCAGCCTAACGGGCGAGCAGTACTTC. This translates into CASSLTGEQYF.

The chain links TRBV10-2 to TRBJ2-3, with 10 nucleotides matching TRBD2. The CDR3 extends over 17 amino acids. The V and J ends lost 5 bases and 3 bases, in that order; junction bases with no gene match: 11. CDR1 WSHSY and CDR2 SAAADI come from the germline V gene. This CDR3 reads CASSTAGAGGGTDTQYF. CDR3 DNA sequence: TGCGCCAGCAGTACAGCGGGAGCGGGGGGGGGGACAGATACGCAGTATTTT.

This clonotype was observed a few times. The chain carries TRBV7-2 and TRBJ2-7; 7 bases agree with TRBD1. This CDR3 has 17 amino acids. The germline V gene has CDR1 SGHTA and CDR2 FQGNSA. The J segment lost 0 bases and the V segment lost 0 bases, leaving 8 bases of the junction unmatched. The CDR3 region is CASSLARVQGISYEQYF. CDR3 nucleotide sequence: TGTGCCAGCAGCTTAGCACGGGTACAGGGGATCTCCTACGAGCAGTACTTC.